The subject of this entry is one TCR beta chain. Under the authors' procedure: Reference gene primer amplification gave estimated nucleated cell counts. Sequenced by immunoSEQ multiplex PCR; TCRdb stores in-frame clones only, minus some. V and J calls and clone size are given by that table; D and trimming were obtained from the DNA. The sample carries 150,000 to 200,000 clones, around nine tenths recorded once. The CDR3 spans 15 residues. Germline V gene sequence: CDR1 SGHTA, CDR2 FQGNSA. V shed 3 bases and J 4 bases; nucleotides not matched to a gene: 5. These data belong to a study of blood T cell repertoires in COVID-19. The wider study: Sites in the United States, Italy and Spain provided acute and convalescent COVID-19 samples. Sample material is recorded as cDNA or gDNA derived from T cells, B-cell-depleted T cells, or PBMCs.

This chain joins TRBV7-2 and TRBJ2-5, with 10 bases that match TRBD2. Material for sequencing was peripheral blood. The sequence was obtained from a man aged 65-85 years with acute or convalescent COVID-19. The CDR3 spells CASSLSGGAGETQYF. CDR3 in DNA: TGTGCCAGCAGCTTGAGCGGGGGGGCGGGAGAGACCCAGTACTTC.